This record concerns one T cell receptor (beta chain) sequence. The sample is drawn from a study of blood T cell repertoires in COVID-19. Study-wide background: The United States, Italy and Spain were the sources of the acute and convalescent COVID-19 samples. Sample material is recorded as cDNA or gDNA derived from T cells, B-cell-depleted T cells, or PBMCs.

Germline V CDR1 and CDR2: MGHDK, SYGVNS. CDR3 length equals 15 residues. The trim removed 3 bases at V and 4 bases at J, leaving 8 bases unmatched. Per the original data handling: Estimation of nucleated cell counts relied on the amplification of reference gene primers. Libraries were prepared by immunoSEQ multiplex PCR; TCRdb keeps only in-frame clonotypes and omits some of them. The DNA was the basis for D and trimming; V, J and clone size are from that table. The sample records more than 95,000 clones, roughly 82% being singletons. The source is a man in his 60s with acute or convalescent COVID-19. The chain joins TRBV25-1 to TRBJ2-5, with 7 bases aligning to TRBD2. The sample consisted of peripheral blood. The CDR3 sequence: CASSDHRGGAETQYF. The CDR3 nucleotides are TGTGCCAGCAGTGACCATAGGGGAGGGGCAGAGACCCAGTACTTC.